Listed here are 31 T cell receptor beta chains from one sample, sequenced in a study of blood T cells in healthy people across ages. A sample-barcoded 5' primer and a J-beta primer mix were used in a second PCR of roughly 7 to 11 cycles. Using its own MiXCR run on the 5' RACE reads, TCRdb lists one record per CDR3 protein. The sample lists around 670,000 distinct CDR3 sequences, approximately 30% occurring once. Sequencing input: blood. Source of these receptors: a woman over 75 in good health.

The chain employs TRBV30 and TRBJ1-6; D might be TRBD1 (6 bases). V was trimmed by 1 base and J by 14 bases, leaving 18 bases between them. The length of the CDR3 is 14 residues. CDR1 GTSNPN and CDR2 SVGIG come from the germline V gene (reference sequence). This chain's CDR3 is CAWSGTVALGALHF. As DNA, the CDR3 is TGTGCCTGGAGTGGGACAGTGGCCCTAGGGGCCCTCCACTTT.

The sample holds many counts of this clonotype. The rearrangement links TRBV12-3 or TRBV12-4 to TRBJ2-5, with 7 bases fitting TRBD2. V dropped 2 bases and J dropped 2; count of bases not matched to a gene: 26. CDR3 length: 22 amino acids. The CDR3 is CASSLSRILSPMRELGQETQYF. DNA of the CDR3: TGTGCCAGCAGTTTAAGTCGAATATTAAGTCCGATGCGGGAGTTGGGGCAAGAGACCCAGTACTTC.

This clonotype came up many times. The chain recombines TRBV3-1 with TRBJ2-1; 8 bases fit TRBD1. Germline loops: CDR1 LGHDT, CDR2 YNNKEL (reference sequence). The J segment lost 3 bases and the V segment lost 1 base, leaving 2 bases of the junction unmatched. The CDR3 consists of 15 residues. The DNA of the CDR3 is TGTGCCAGCAGCCAAGTGGGGACAGGCTACAATGAGCAGTTCTTC. This sequence encodes CASSQVGTGYNEQFF.

This clonotype was found once. CDR3 region: CASSFRGQGPNTEAFF. The CDR3 DNA sequence: TGTGCCAGCAGCTTTCGGGGACAGGGGCCGAACACTGAAGCTTTCTTT. The rearrangement links TRBV5-6 to TRBJ1-1; 10 nucleotides match TRBD1. The CDR3 is 16 residues long. Germline trimming cut 2 bases from V and 1 base from J; bases unmatched to any gene: 5. CDR1 SGHDT and CDR2 YYEEEE come from the germline V gene.

The genes are TRBV6-5 and TRBJ1-1; D remains ambiguous. Germline V gene data show CDR1 as MNHEY and CDR2 as SVGAGI. This CDR3 has 13 residues. V shed 7 bases and J shed 1 base, with 10 bases lying between them. The CDR3 here is CASTTPENTEAFF. CDR3 nucleotides: TGTGCCAGCACGACGCCGGAGAACACTGAAGCTTTCTTT.

This clonotype was counted ten times or more. This chain connects TRBV9 to TRBJ1-2; D call uncertain. CDR1 is SGDLS, CDR2 YYNGEE, per germline. V lost 4 bases to trimming and J lost 0 bases, with 13 bases between them. The CDR3 consists of 15 residues. The CDR3 region is CASSPSGGANYGYTF. The CDR3 DNA sequence: TGTGCCAGCAGCCCATCGGGCGGGGCTAACTATGGCTACACCTTC.

Of note for this clonotype: A much bigger clone sits one base away, suggesting this may be a read error. The V and J genes are TRBV27 and TRBJ2-7, with TRBD1 as a possible D gene (6 bases). With the DNA end fitting TRBJ2-5 better, the J assignment may be wrong. The CDR3 consists of 14 residues. Germline CDR1 is MNHEY and CDR2 is SMNVEV (reference sequence). The CDR3 loop reads CASRGAGAGATQYF. CDR3 coding DNA: TGTGCCAGCAGGGGTGCAGGGGCAGGGGCGACCCAGTACTTC.

In its sample, this clonotype was seen many times. The chain links TRBV5-1 to TRBJ2-7; 8 bases fit TRBD1. The CDR3 sequence is 15 residues long. V was pared by 0 bases and J by 6 bases, with 8 bases of the junction left unmatched. Germline CDR1 is SGHRS and CDR2 is YFSETQ. CDR3 region: CASSLAWGQDLEQYF. The CDR3, as DNA: TGCGCCAGCAGCTTGGCTTGGGGACAGGACCTCGAGCAGTACTTC.

Regarding this clonotype: An end of the junction does not agree with germline; a read error may underlie this. The chain joins TRBV7-2 to TRBJ1-5; no clear D gene. Germline CDR1 SGHTA, CDR2 FQGNSA. The CDR3 extends over 16 amino acids. The CDR3 loop is CVSSPEGLAENQPQHF. DNA of the CDR3: TGTGTCAGCAGCCCCGAGGGCCTTGCGGAGAATCAGCCCCAGCATTTT.

Note on this clonotype: This could be a read error, since a much larger clone is one nucleotide away. The conserved phenylalanine or tryptophan normally closing the CDR3 is absent here, so this likely arose from a read error. This chain connects TRBV18 to TRBJ1-2; TRBD1 agrees at 9 bases. CDR1 is KGHSH, CDR2 LQKENI, per germline. After removal of 3 bases from V and 4 bases from J, the junction contained 6 bases not matched to a gene. The CDR3 length is 15 residues. The CDR3: CASSPEQGAGYGYTV. In DNA, the CDR3 is TGTGCCAGCTCACCCGAACAGGGGGCGGGCTATGGCTACACCGTC.

Ten or more counts support this clonotype. The chain employs TRBV6-5 and TRBJ2-7; D unclear. Trimming removed 1 base at V and 6 bases at J, with 4 bases between. Germline V gene data show CDR1 as MNHEY and CDR2 as SVGAGI. The CDR3 runs 11 residues. This CDR3 reads CASSYLGEQYF. DNA for the CDR3: TGTGCCAGCAGTTACTTGGGCGAGCAGTACTTC.

This clonotype has ten or more counts. The CDR3 DNA is TGTGCCAGCAGCTCGACCGGGACAGGGATCCATCAGCCCCAGCATTTT. Translated: CASSSTGTGIHQPQHF. The chain is built from TRBV7-2 and TRBJ1-5; 9 bases are a match to TRBD1. The CDR3 contains 16 residues. The trim removed 4 bases at V and 5 bases at J, leaving 9 bases unmatched. CDR1 is SGHTA, CDR2 FQGNSA, per germline. The full variable domain, with the rest looked up from reference TRBV7-2 and TRBJ1-5, is GAGVSQSPSNKVTEKGKDVELRCDPISGHTALYWYRQSLGQGLEFLIYFQGNSAPDKSGLPSDRFSAERTGGSVSTLTIQRTQQEDSAVYLCASSSTGTGIHQPQHFGDGTRLSIL.

This clonotype was counted ten times or more. The chain employs TRBV7-2 and TRBJ1-4; possible D gene TRBD1, 6 bases. V was clipped by 2 bases and J by 7 bases, with 14 bases between them. CDR3 length: 15 amino acids. The germline CDR1 and CDR2 sequences are SGHTA and FQGNSA. The CDR3 DNA reads as TGTGCCAGCAGCTTAACACAGGGTTGGATTGAAAAACTGTTTTTT. It translates to CASSLTQGWIEKLFF. Combining the CDR3 with reference TRBV7-2 and TRBJ1-4 gives the whole variable domain GAGVSQSPSNKVTEKGKDVELRCDPISGHTALYWYRQSLGQGLEFLIYFQGNSAPDKSGLPSDRFSAERTGGSVSTLTIQRTQQEDSAVYLCASSLTQGWIEKLFFGSGTQLSVL.

This clonotype has a handful of counts. The rearrangement uses TRBV4-2 and TRBJ1-1; D is perhaps TRBD1 (6 bases). This CDR3 has 16 amino acids. Germline CDR1 is LGHNA and CDR2 is YNFKEQ. V was clipped by 8 bases and J by 5 bases, with 24 bases between them. CDR3 loop: CASSHGGERGLTEAFF. CDR3 nucleotides: TGTGCCAGCTCGCATGGAGGCGAGAGGGGGTTGACTGAAGCTTTCTTT.

This clonotype was counted a few times. The chain couples TRBV6-2 or TRBV6-3 to TRBJ2-3; 8 nucleotides line up with TRBD2. Trimming at V came to 4 bases and at J to 4 bases, leaving 10 bases not matched to a gene. The germline V gene has CDR1 MNHEY and CDR2 SVGEGT. This CDR3 is 16 amino acids long. CDR3 residues: CASSSRGTRQADTQYF. CDR3 nucleotides: TGTGCCAGCAGTTCACGTGGGACTAGACAAGCAGATACGCAGTATTTT.

This clonotype was recorded at least ten times. The chain is built from TRBV20-1 and TRBJ2-3, with TRBD1 matching over 8 bases. The V and J ends lost 5 bases and 4 bases, in that order; junction bases with no gene match: 2. The CDR3 is 12 residues long. Germline-derived CDR1 and CDR2 are DFQATT and SNEGSKA (reference sequence). The CDR3 coding sequence is TGCAGTGCTGGACAGGGACCAGATACGCAGTATTTT. Amino acid sequence: CSAGQGPDTQYF.

This chain links TRBV28 with TRBJ1-1; D not certain. Trimming removed 4 bases from V and 7 bases from J, with 22 bases in between. There are 16 residues in the CDR3. In germline, CDR1 is MDHEN, CDR2 SYDVKM. CDR3 DNA sequence: TGTGCCAGCAGTTCCCATCGGTTTTCCATAGCTTATGAAGCTTTCTTT. It encodes CASSSHRFSIAYEAFF. Based on the CDR3 plus reference TRBV28 and TRBJ1-1, the full variable domain is DVKVTQSSRYLVKRTGEKVFLECVQDMDHENMFWYRQDPGLGLRLIYFSYDVKMKEKGDIPEGYSVSREKKERFSLILESASTNQTSMYLCASSSHRFSIAYEAFFGQGTRLTVV.

In regard to this clonotype: A read error may account for a junction end that differs from germline. The rearrangement links TRBV16 to TRBJ2-5; D gene unclear. The CDR3 is 14 residues long. Germline CDR1 reads KGHSY; CDR2 reads FQNENV. The CDR3 coding sequence is TGTGCCAGCAACCAATTGCAGGTCTCAGAGACCCAGTACTTC. It specifies CASNQLQVSETQYF.

This clonotype has just a few counts. A much bigger clone sits one base away, suggesting this may be a read error. The genes are TRBV20-1 and TRBJ1-2; TRBD1 matches 10 bases. Germline V gene data show CDR1 as DFQATT and CDR2 as SNEGSKA (reference sequence). V lost 5 bases to trimming and J lost 4 bases; unmatched junction nucleotides: 13. The CDR3 spans 16 residues. CDR3 residues: CSAQRDRGSNGYGYTF. The CDR3, as DNA: TGCAGTGCTCAGCGGGACAGGGGATCGAATGGCTATGGCTACACCTTC.

Comment on this clonotype: It may be a read error: a sequence one base away is much more abundant. The chain has TRBV27 and TRBJ2-5; perhaps TRBD2 as D (5 bases). Gene TRBJ2-1 matches the end of the DNA better, so the J call may be wrong. There are 14 residues in the CDR3. Germline CDR1 and CDR2: MNHEY and SMNVEV (reference sequence). The CDR3 nucleotides read TGTGCCAGCAGTTTCACCGGTCCGAGGGAGACCCAGTTCTTC. It translates to CASSFTGPRETQFF.

This clonotype came up a few times. The gene calls are TRBV30 and TRBJ1-6, with 7 positions matching TRBD1. Germline CDR1 reads GTSNPN; CDR2 reads SVGIG (reference sequence). The ends lost 1 base at V and 5 bases at J; junction bases unmatched: 5. The CDR3 totals 15 residues. The CDR3 is CAWSGTGANNSPLHF. The CDR3 bases are TGTGCCTGGAGTGGGACAGGCGCGAATAATTCACCCCTCCACTTT.

This chain connects TRBV5-1 to TRBJ1-4, with a tentative D call TRBD1 (5 bases). The germline V gene has CDR1 SGHRS and CDR2 YFSETQ. CDR3 length equals 16 residues. The V and J ends lost 4 bases and 0 bases respectively, with 13 bases between them. CDR3 DNA sequence: TGCGCCAGCAGCCGGGGGGAGATTGCAACTAATGAAAAACTGTTTTTT. It yields the protein CASSRGEIATNEKLFF.

This clonotype has just one count. Just one base apart from a much larger clone, this may be a read error. The chain links TRBV5-5 to TRBJ2-7; D gene uncertain. This CDR3 has 14 amino acids. V was pared by 3 bases and J by 2 bases, with 12 bases between. Germline CDR1 reads SGHKS; CDR2 reads YYEKEE (reference sequence). In DNA form, the CDR3 reads TGTGCCAGCAGCTGGCGAATGGCCGCCTACGAGCAGTACTTC. Amino acids: CASSWRMAAYEQYF.

For this clonotype: A much larger clonotype is one base distant, so this may be a read error. The chain is built from TRBV7-3 and TRBJ2-3; tentatively, D is TRBD2 (7 bases). The CDR3 length is 15 residues. Per the germline V gene, CDR1 is SGHTA and CDR2 is FQGTGA. CDR3 DNA: TGTGCCAGCAGCTTAACGGGGGGGGCCACAGGTACGCAGTATTTT. Protein product: CASSLTGGATGTQYF.

V usage is TRBV29-1 and J usage is TRBJ1-2; tentatively, D is TRBD1 (5 bases). The CDR3 runs to 12 residues. V was clipped by 8 bases and J by 6 bases, with 16 bases between them. The germline CDR1 and CDR2 sequences are SQVTM and ANQGSEA. CDR3 nucleotide sequence: TGCAGCCCCCTGGTGGGGCTTGATGGCTACACCTTC. As protein: CSPLVGLDGYTF.

This clonotype occurred many times. The chain couples TRBV11-2 to TRBJ2-7; no clear D. The V and J ends lost 0 bases and 3 bases respectively, with 15 bases between them. Germline CDR1 SGHAT, CDR2 FQNNGV. The CDR3 is made up of 16 amino acids. The DNA of the CDR3 is TGTGCCAGCAGCTTAGATCCCTCCCTGAGGAGCTACGAGCAGTACTTC. Protein: CASSLDPSLRSYEQYF.

This clonotype was detected only a few times. This may arise from a read error, as a much more abundant clone is one base away. The chain carries TRBV4-1 and TRBJ1-4; D is ambiguous. Germline V gene data show CDR1 as MGHRA and CDR2 as YSYEKL. This CDR3 is built from 16 residues. The V gene lost 0 bases and the J gene lost 4 bases, with 12 bases spanning the gap. CDR3 amino acids: CASSQDPTYINEKLFF. CDR3 nucleotides: TGCGCCAGCAGCCAAGATCCCACCTACATTAATGAAAAACTGTTTTTT.

This clonotype appeared many times. The rearrangement links TRBV20-1 to TRBJ1-5; the match to TRBD1 covers 8 bases. V dropped 4 bases and J dropped 3; count of bases not matched to a gene: 2. The CDR3 loop spans 13 amino acids. Germline CDR1 is DFQATT and CDR2 is SNEGSKA (reference sequence). CDR3 region: CSATTGDNQPQHF. The CDR3 DNA reads TGCAGTGCTACGACAGGGGACAATCAGCCCCAGCATTTT.

Remarks on this clonotype: Since a much larger clone is just one base distant, this may be a read error. V and J are TRBV14 and TRBJ2-1; D is ambiguous. Trimming stripped 0 bases from V and 13 bases from J, with 22 bases between. CDR1 and CDR2 from the germline V gene are SGHDN and FVKESK. This CDR3 is 16 amino acids long. DNA of the CDR3: TGTGCCAGCAGCCAAGATAGTCCGGTTGCTGGAGAGACCCAGTTCTTC. Translation: CASSQDSPVAGETQFF.

This clonotype was observed a few times. The chain links TRBV20-1 to TRBJ2-1; no clear D gene. Trimming took 5 bases from V and 8 from J, leaving 7 bases between them. Germline CDR1 and CDR2: DFQATT and SNEGSKA (reference sequence). This CDR3 contains 10 residues. The CDR3 here is CSAERYEQFF. CDR3 DNA: TGCAGTGCTGAGAGGTATGAGCAGTTCTTC.

The table lists this clonotype with many counts. The chain recombines TRBV29-1 with TRBJ1-6; 7 bases map to TRBD1. V shed 5 bases and J 9 bases; nucleotides not matched to a gene: 7. The CDR3 runs to 13 residues. Per germline, CDR1 SQVTM and CDR2 ANQGSEA. For the CDR3, the DNA is TGCAGCGTTCAACGGGACAGAAGTTCACCCCTCCACTTT. It is translated as CSVQRDRSSPLHF.